The clone carrying this T cell receptor beta chain showed up just a few times. The antigen remains undetermined. These data come from a study of identical twins. TCRdb independently ran MiXCR on the 5' RACE reads; one entry per CDR3 protein. The sample carries around 490,000 distinct CDR3 sequences, roughly 15% recorded once. Trimming at V came to 6 bases and at J to 2 bases, leaving 9 bases not matched to a gene. This CDR3 is 16 amino acids long. Study-wide findings and caveats: Insertions were reduced in abundant cord blood beta clonotypes but not in memory repertoires.

In addition, the sample was reused for a study of yellow fever vaccine responses in identical twins. That work states: Twins reportedly appeared to share part of their vaccine T cell response while keeping part individual.

The sequenced material came from CD4+ T cells sorted from blood. The TCR sequence derives from a woman under 30 in good health. The chain links TRBV12-3 or TRBV12-4 to TRBJ2-4; 8 bases match TRBD1. The CDR3 DNA is TGTGCCAGCAGCACCCGGACAGGGACCTCCAAAAACATTCAGTACTTC. Its translation: CASSTRTGTSKNIQYF.